Included here is one TCR beta chain sequence, with context. This table comes from immunoSEQ multiplex PCR, and its TCRdb copy is limited to in-frame clones, with some not included. Altogether under 450,000 clones are present, about 90% being singletons, with the ten largest covering 2.5% to 3%. Between the trimmed V and J ends, which lost 6 bases and 1 base, there was a span of 14 bases. The CDR3 covers 15 residues. In germline, CDR1 is SNHLY, CDR2 FYNNEI. Recovered participants had two consecutive negative NP/OP PCR tests, healthcare professional clearance, or symptom resolution. This sample is part of a study of blood T cell repertoires in COVID-19.

This chain joins TRBV2 and TRBJ2-3; a possible D gene is TRBD2 (6 bases). This receptor was obtained from a woman in her thirties who had recovered from COVID-19. Material: PBMCs or T cells enriched from blood (not recorded which). This CDR3 is CASRVTRGGTDTQYF. CDR3 DNA sequence: TGTGCCAGCAGGGTGACTAGAGGGGGCACAGATACGCAGTATTTT.